A single sample gave rise to the 25 T cell receptor beta chains below, sequenced in a study of blood T cell repertoires in COVID-19. Profiling relied on immunoSEQ multiplex PCR, and the TCRdb table lists in-frame clones only, not all of them. The table has some 250,000 clones, approximately 83% seen once; the top ten hold over 3%. The sample consisted of peripheral blood. Receptors originate from a woman in her 30s who had recovered from COVID-19.

The chain couples TRBV9 to TRBJ2-3; tentatively, D is TRBD2 (5 bases). Trimming cost V 3 bases and J 3 bases, with 23 bases left between them. The CDR3 loop spans 18 amino acids. The germline CDR1 and CDR2 sequences are SGDLS and YYNGEE. The CDR3 region has the DNA TGTGCCAGCAGCGCCCTCGCGAGGGCCCACGGACGGACAGATACGCAGTATTTT. It translates to CASSALARAHGRTDTQYF.

This chain connects TRBV4-1 to TRBJ2-1; D possibly corresponds to TRBD2 (6 bases). The CDR3 has 18 residues. Looked up from germline, CDR1 is MGHRA and CDR2 is YSYEKL. The V gene lost 0 bases and the J gene lost 0 bases, with 15 bases spanning the gap. The CDR3 region has the DNA TGCGCCAGCAGCCAAGACCCCCCCCTCGGGAGCTCCTACAATGAGCAGTTCTTC. It encodes CASSQDPPLGSSYNEQFF.

J is TRBJ1-1 and V is TRBV19; no firm D call. Per the germline V gene, CDR1 is LNHDA and CDR2 is SQIVND (reference sequence). V shed 3 bases and J shed 1 base, with 6 bases lying between them. CDR3 length: 13 amino acids. Here the CDR3 reads CASSIRGNTEAFF. CDR3 sequence (DNA): TGTGCCAGTAGTATTCGGGGGAACACTGAAGCTTTCTTT.

J is TRBJ2-1 and V is TRBV11-3, with D possibly being TRBD2 (6 bases). V was clipped by 5 bases and J by 6 bases, with 14 bases between them. Germline V lookup: CDR1 SGHNT, CDR2 YENEEA. The CDR3 has 14 amino acids. In DNA form, the CDR3 reads TGTGCCAGCAGCCGCGGGGCCCGGGGCAATGAGCAGTTCTTC. Translated: CASSRGARGNEQFF.

This chain links TRBV30 with TRBJ2-2; TRBD1 matches at 12 bases. V was pared by 2 bases and J by 7 bases, with 5 bases of the junction left unmatched. Germline CDR1 GTSNPN, CDR2 SVGIG (reference sequence). This CDR3 region has 15 residues. The CDR3 region has the DNA TGTGCCTGGAGTCCGGGGACAGGGGGCCACGGGGAGCTGTTTTTT. Translating it yields CAWSPGTGGHGELFF.

The chain couples TRBV7-2 to TRBJ2-1; TRBD1 aligns across 7 bases. J was trimmed by 7 bases and V by 4 bases; bases with no gene match: 7. From germline, CDR1 is SGHTA and CDR2 FQGNSA. CDR3 length equals 14 residues. CDR3: CASSSPNRGNEQFF. The CDR3 DNA follows: TGTGCCAGCAGCTCCCCCAACAGGGGTAATGAGCAGTTCTTC.

This clone appeared once. The J gene is TRBJ1-4, the V gene TRBV5-5; D not certain. CDR1 and CDR2 from the germline V gene are SGHKS and YYEKEE (reference sequence). The V and J ends lost 1 base and 3 bases respectively, with 16 bases between them. This CDR3 has 17 residues. This CDR3 reads CASSLYEEVMPNEKLFF. In DNA, the CDR3 is TGTGCCAGCAGCTTGTATGAGGAGGTCATGCCTAATGAAAAACTGTTTTTT.

The chain couples TRBV9 to TRBJ2-5; 16 bases match TRBD2. This CDR3 region has 14 residues. Per germline, CDR1 SGDLS and CDR2 YYNGEE. The ends lost 10 bases at V and 4 bases at J; junction bases unmatched: 4. In DNA form, the CDR3 reads TGTGCCCCGGGACTAGCGGGGGGGCTAGAGACCCAGTACTTC. Protein: CAPGLAGGLETQYF.

This chain links TRBV24-1 with TRBJ1-4; the match to TRBD1 covers 7 bases. With 0 bases clipped from V and 5 bases from J, the junction kept 5 bases outside the gene matches. The CDR3 consists of 16 residues. The V gene's germline CDR1 is KGHDR and CDR2 SFDVKD. The CDR3 reads CATSDLWTGPNEKLFF. The CDR3 region has the DNA TGTGCCACCAGTGATTTGTGGACAGGCCCAAATGAAAAACTGTTTTTT.

This rearrangement joins TRBV7-8 to TRBJ1-2; the D gene is possibly TRBD1 (5 bases). V was shortened by 5 bases and J by 8 bases, with 21 bases between the two germline ends. This CDR3 is built from 15 residues. CDR1 and CDR2 (germline): SGHVS, FQNEAQ. CDR3: CASSPGWVRAEGYTF. CDR3 sequence (DNA): TGTGCCAGCAGCCCTGGATGGGTCAGGGCGGAAGGCTACACCTTC.

This chain links TRBV15 with TRBJ2-7; D may be TRBD1 (6 bases). Germline CDR1 is LNHNV and CDR2 is YYDKDF (reference sequence). The V and J ends lost 0 bases and 6 bases respectively, with 15 bases between them. The CDR3 loop spans 15 amino acids. CDR3 in amino acids: CATSRETGPFGEQYF. Here the CDR3 DNA reads TGTGCCACCAGCAGAGAGACAGGTCCATTCGGCGAGCAGTACTTC. The full variable domain, its missing parts supplied by reference TRBV15 and TRBJ2-7, is DAMVIQNPRYQVTQFGKPVTLSCSQTLNHNVMYWYQQKSSQAPKLLFHYYDKDFNNEADTPDNFQSRRPNTSFCFLDIRSPGLGDTAMYLCATSRETGPFGEQYFGPGTRLTVT.

This clone was seen more than once but under ten times. This chain joins TRBV3-1 (or the pseudogene TRBV3-2) and TRBJ2-1, with a possible D match to TRBD2 (6 bases). Germline CDR1 reads LGHDT; CDR2 reads YNNKEL (reference sequence). The CDR3 runs to 18 residues. Trimming pared 1 base from V and 0 bases from J, leaving 16 bases between. CDR3 coding DNA: TGTGCCAGCAGCCAAGGCGGGATTGGACCGAGCTCCTACAATGAGCAGTTCTTC. Its translation: CASSQGGIGPSSYNEQFF.

This clone was seen only once. V usage is TRBV7-2 and J usage is TRBJ2-5; 9 bases match TRBD2. Trimming at V came to 6 bases and at J to 2 bases, leaving 4 bases not matched to a gene. The V gene's germline CDR1 is SGHTA and CDR2 FQGNSA. CDR3 length: 14 amino acids. This chain's CDR3 is CASRGSGGQETQYF. The CDR3 nucleotides read TGTGCCAGCAGGGGGAGCGGGGGGCAAGAGACCCAGTACTTC.

The chain links TRBV11-1 to TRBJ2-1; 12 bases align to TRBD2. V trimming: 2 bases; J trimming: 10 bases; junction bases outside the gene matches: 3. Per germline, CDR1 SGHAT and CDR2 FQDESV (reference sequence). The CDR3 runs 14 residues. The CDR3 DNA is TGTGCCAGCAGCTTACGGCTAGCGGGGGGGGAGCAGTTCTTC. It codes for CASSLRLAGGEQFF.

The CDR3 here is CASRTSGGAKDTQYF. The CDR3 DNA reads TGTGCCAGCAGGACAAGCGGGGGGGCGAAAGATACGCAGTATTTT. This rearrangement joins TRBV6-6 to TRBJ2-3; TRBD2 matches 10 bases. This CDR3 has 15 amino acids. Germline-derived CDR1 and CDR2 are MNHNY and SVGAGI (reference sequence). V shed 6 bases and J 5 bases; nucleotides not matched to a gene: 8.

A single count supports this clone. The chain links TRBV4-1 to TRBJ1-2, with 9 bases aligning to TRBD1. Germline V gene lookup returns CDR1 MGHRA and CDR2 YSYEKL. J was trimmed by 4 bases and V by 2 bases; bases with no gene match: 11. The CDR3 loop spans 17 amino acids. The CDR3 region has the DNA TGCGCCAGCAGCCAATCCCAGGGGGGACAGGGACCCTATGGCTACACCTTC. Amino acid sequence: CASSQSQGGQGPYGYTF.

The CDR3 DNA sequence: TGTGCCCTTGGGACAGGGTCATATGGGAGTGAAGCTTTCTTT. It is translated as CALGTGSYGSEAFF. V and J are TRBV6-5 and TRBJ1-1; 9 bases are a match to TRBD1. V dropped 11 bases and J dropped 7; count of bases not matched to a gene: 14. Looked up from germline, CDR1 is MNHEY and CDR2 is SVGAGI. This CDR3 has 14 residues.

This chain links TRBV10-3 with TRBJ2-7, with TRBD1 matching over 7 bases. The junction had 4 bases not matched to a gene; V was cut back by 6 bases and J by 5 bases. Per the germline V gene, CDR1 is ENHRY and CDR2 is SYGVKD. The CDR3 has 12 residues. The CDR3 loop reads CAISYGQDEQYF. The CDR3 nucleotides are TGTGCCATCAGCTACGGACAGGACGAGCAGTACTTC.

The V gene is TRBV15, the J gene TRBJ2-1; 7 bases match TRBD2. This CDR3 has 13 amino acids. The germline V gene encodes CDR1 LNHNV and CDR2 YYDKDF (reference sequence). After removal of 5 bases from V and 13 bases from J, the junction contained 11 bases not matched to a gene. For the CDR3, the DNA is TGTGCCACCAGCGTCGGACGGACGGGAGGCCAGTTCTTC. It specifies CATSVGRTGGQFF. The entire variable domain, with the rest obtained from reference TRBV15 and TRBJ2-1, is as follows: DAMVIQNPRYQVTQFGKPVTLSCSQTLNHNVMYWYQQKSSQAPKLLFHYYDKDFNNEADTPDNFQSRRPNTSFCFLDIRSPGLGDTAMYLCATSVGRTGGQFFGPGTRLTVL.

This clone was seen only once. The gene calls are TRBV2 and TRBJ2-1, with TRBD2 matching 10 bases. Germline assignment: CDR1 SNHLY and CDR2 FYNNEI. The ends lost 2 bases at V and 9 bases at J; junction bases unmatched: 7. The CDR3 runs to 15 residues. In nucleotides, the CDR3 is TGTGCCAGCAGTGAACAGAGCGGGGGGGGCGGTGAGCAGTTCTTC. Protein product: CASSEQSGGGGEQFF.

V and J are TRBV25-1 and TRBJ1-1; D remains unclear. The CDR3 sequence is 13 residues long. Trimming took off 6 bases at V and 7 bases at J, with 15 bases between the two ends. The V gene's germline CDR1 is MGHDK and CDR2 SYGVNS. The chain's CDR3 is CASRPPGEVEAFF. DNA for the CDR3: TGTGCCAGCAGACCCCCCGGGGAGGTTGAAGCTTTCTTT.

The chain carries TRBV4-1 and TRBJ1-2; D gene unclear. The V gene's germline CDR1 is MGHRA and CDR2 YSYEKL. CDR3 length: 16 residues. The V end lost 0 bases, the J end lost 3 bases, and 14 bases lay between the germline ends. The CDR3 sequence is CASSQEALDRYYGYTF. Written as DNA, the CDR3 is TGCGCCAGCAGCCAAGAAGCGTTGGATCGTTACTATGGCTACACCTTC.

This clone occurred a few times. V usage is TRBV4-1 and J usage is TRBJ1-6; TRBD1 matches at 7 bases. The CDR3 contains 15 residues. Germline-derived CDR1 and CDR2 are MGHRA and YSYEKL. Trimming removed 1 base from V and 7 bases from J; junction bases left unmatched: 4. This CDR3 reads CASSQVRDSNSPLHF. CDR3 DNA sequence: TGCGCCAGCAGCCAAGTCCGGGACAGCAATTCACCCCTCCACTTT.

The genes are TRBV30 and TRBJ2-3; TRBD2 agrees at 9 bases. Losses at the gene ends were 2 bases for V and 8 bases for J; bases not matched to a gene: 11. CDR3 length: 15 residues. The germline CDR1 and CDR2 sequences are GTSNPN and SVGIG (reference sequence). The DNA for the CDR3 is TGTGCCTGGAGTTCTGTTAGCGGGGGATGGCTTACGCAGTATTTT. Translating gives CAWSSVSGGWLTQYF.

This chain links TRBV12-5 with TRBJ1-5; D is ambiguous. The germline V gene has CDR1 LGHNT and CDR2 FRNRAP. This CDR3 has 13 residues. Trimming took 6 bases from V and 7 from J, leaving 13 bases between them. This CDR3 reads CASGPSTHQPQHF. The CDR3, as DNA: TGTGCTAGTGGACCCTCGACACACCAGCCCCAGCATTTT.